The 4 T cell receptor beta chains presented below share a single source sample, sequenced in a study of cytomegalovirus exposure and HLA in healthy donors. The PCR contained 60 Vbeta and 13 Jbeta primers. The table came from immunoSEQ multiplex PCR; TCRdb's copy has only in-frame clones and leaves some out. Altogether fewer than 250,000 clones are present, about three quarters being singletons, with the ten largest covering 1.1%. Sequenced material: PBMCs. These receptors were obtained from a middle-aged woman in good health and CMV-seronegative.

The chain carries TRBV6-5 and TRBJ1-1; 7 bases are a match to TRBD1. The junction had 8 bases not matched to a gene; V was cut back by 0 bases and J by 7 bases. The CDR3 is 15 amino acids. Germline V gene sequence: CDR1 MNHEY, CDR2 SVGAGI. The CDR3: CASSYSIPGQFEAFF. The CDR3 bases are TGTGCCAGCAGTTACTCAATCCCGGGACAGTTTGAAGCTTTCTTT.

The V and J genes are TRBV29-1 and TRBJ2-5; tentative D call: TRBD1 (6 bases). The ends were cut back, 4 bases at V and 3 bases at J, with 18 bases in the middle. This CDR3 region has 15 residues. CDR1 and CDR2 (germline): SQVTM, ANQGSEA. The CDR3 nucleotides read TGCAGCGTTGCTGGGGGCAGCATAAAAAAAGAGACCCAGTACTTC. It yields the protein CSVAGGSIKKETQYF.

The gene calls are TRBV27 and TRBJ2-3, with 10 bases that match TRBD2. The CDR3 length is 16 residues. The germline V gene encodes CDR1 MNHEY and CDR2 SMNVEV (reference sequence). V shed 6 bases and J 1 base; nucleotides not matched to a gene: 7. CDR3 sequence reads: CASSFLAGDGTDTQYF. DNA of the CDR3: TGTGCCAGCAGCTTCCTAGCGGGAGATGGCACAGATACGCAGTATTTT.

The chain's CDR3 is CASSQGEGPANTEAFF. CDR3 nucleotide sequence: TGCGCCAGCAGCCAGGGTGAGGGTCCAGCGAACACTGAAGCTTTCTTT. The rearrangement links TRBV4-1 to TRBJ1-1; no reliable D call. With 3 bases removed from V and 1 base from J, the gap between germline ends came to 15 bases. This CDR3 spans 16 amino acids. Germline CDR1 MGHRA, CDR2 YSYEKL.